The 14 T cell receptor beta chains listed next were all sequenced from one sample in a study of blood T cell repertoires in COVID-19. Clones were sequenced by immunoSEQ multiplex PCR, and TCRdb holds only the in-frame ones, with some missing. Of 90,000 to 120,000 clones listed, around 80% are singletons. Sequencing was carried out using peripheral blood. The source of these receptors is a man between 65 and 80 years old with acute or convalescent COVID-19.

V and J are TRBV7-2 and TRBJ2-2; D is possibly TRBD2 (7 bases). The length of the CDR3 is 15 residues. CDR1 is SGHTA and CDR2 is FQGNSA in the germline V gene. Deletions cut 0 bases from V and 3 bases from J, with 8 bases between. The chain's CDR3 is CASSLAGGHTGELFF. The DNA of the CDR3 is TGTGCCAGCAGCTTAGCGGGGGGGCACACCGGGGAGCTGTTTTTT.

The table lists this clone with a count of one. The chain couples TRBV5-6 to TRBJ2-7; D possibly corresponds to TRBD2 (5 bases). Trimming removed 1 base at V and 4 bases at J, with 6 bases between. The CDR3 has 12 residues. CDR1 and CDR2 from the germline V gene are SGHDT and YYEEEE. As DNA, the CDR3 is TGTGCCAGCAGCTTGTGGGAGTACGAGCAGTACTTC. Amino acid sequence: CASSLWEYEQYF.

CDR3 residues: CASSVVVETGAEAFF. In DNA form, the CDR3 reads TGTGCCAGCAGCGTAGTGGTGGAAACGGGTGCTGAAGCTTTCTTT. The chain employs TRBV9 and TRBJ1-1; D gene ambiguous. Germline V gene sequence: CDR1 SGDLS, CDR2 YYNGEE. CDR3 length: 15 amino acids. Trimming shortened V by 0 bases and J by 6 bases, and 15 bases separated the two germline ends. The full variable domain, its missing parts supplied by reference TRBV9 and TRBJ1-1, is DSGVTQTPKHLITATGQRVTLRCSPRSGDLSVYWYQQSLDQGLQFLIQYYNGEERAKGNILERFSAQQFPDLHSELNLSSLELGDSALYFCASSVVVETGAEAFFGQGTRLTVV.

The chain joins TRBV10-3 to TRBJ1-2, with D possibly TRBD1 on 6 matching bases. CDR1 and CDR2 from the germline V gene are ENHRY and SYGVKD. This CDR3 has 12 amino acids. Trimming removed 9 bases from V and 1 base from J, with 9 bases in between. The CDR3 sequence: CAIKQGNYGYTF. The CDR3 region has the DNA TGTGCCATTAAACAGGGTAACTATGGCTACACCTTC.

This sequence joins TRBV27 and TRBJ1-1; D is perhaps TRBD1 (5 bases). Germline V gives CDR1 MNHEY, CDR2 SMNVEV (reference sequence). The CDR3 is 16 residues long. Trimming pared 0 bases from V and 4 bases from J, leaving 15 bases between. This CDR3 is CASSLSPRAGPTEAFF. As DNA, the CDR3 is TGTGCCAGCAGTTTATCCCCTAGGGCGGGACCCACTGAAGCTTTCTTT.

V and J are TRBV12-3 or TRBV12-4 and TRBJ2-5; possible D gene TRBD2, 6 bases. The CDR3 contains 13 residues. Trimming took 7 bases from V and 4 from J, leaving 13 bases between them. For the CDR3, the DNA is TGTGCCAGCACCAAGGGACTCCGAGAGACCCAGTACTTC. Residues: CASTKGLRETQYF.

The chain carries TRBV21-1 and TRBJ1-2; the D call of TRBD1 is as the table states it, not checked on the DNA. TRBV21-1 is shown as a pseudogene. The CDR3 runs 15 residues. DNA of the CDR3: TGTGCCAGCAGCAGGCCGGACAGGATAAACTATGGCTACACCTTC. It translates to CASSRPDRINYGYTF.

J is TRBJ2-2 and V is TRBV5-1; no firm D call. Germline lookup yields CDR1 SGHRS and CDR2 YFSETQ. Between the trimmed V and J ends, which lost 2 bases and 6 bases, there was a span of 5 bases. This CDR3 contains 12 residues. The CDR3 bases are TGCGCCAGCAGCTTCGAGCCCGGGGAGCTGTTTTTT. It specifies CASSFEPGELFF.

DNA for the CDR3: TGTGCCAGCAGGGCTCAGGGGGCGAGGGGGACTGAAGCTTTCTTT. This sequence encodes CASRAQGARGTEAFF. The chain has TRBV27 and TRBJ1-1; TRBD1 matches 8 bases. Trimming cost V 6 bases and J 5 bases; bases outside gene matches: 11. Germline CDR1 reads MNHEY; CDR2 reads SMNVEV (reference sequence). CDR3 length equals 15 residues.

This clone was recorded a few times. Written as DNA, the CDR3 is TGTGCCAGCAGTGAAGAGCGCTTCTCTGGAAACACCATATATTTT. Its translation is CASSEERFSGNTIYF. The gene calls are TRBV2 and TRBJ1-3; D not resolved. The germline gives CDR1 SNHLY, CDR2 FYNNEI. This CDR3 is 15 amino acids long. Trimming removed 1 base from V and 0 bases from J, with 7 bases in between.

The rearrangement links TRBV5-1 to TRBJ2-3, with 11 bases that match TRBD2. CDR1 and CDR2 (germline): SGHRS, YFSETQ. Losses at the gene ends were 0 bases for V and 0 bases for J; bases not matched to a gene: 12. This CDR3 has 20 amino acids. CDR3 region: CASSLVSSGGTTASTDTQYF. As DNA, the CDR3 is TGCGCCAGCAGCTTGGTTTCTAGCGGGGGGACCACAGCGAGCACAGATACGCAGTATTTT. Full variable domain (remainder filled in from reference TRBV5-1 and TRBJ2-3): KAGVTQTPRYLIKTRGQQVTLSCSPISGHRSVSWYQQTPGQGLQFLFEYFSETQRNKGNFPGRFSGRQFSNSRSEMNVSTLELGDSALYLCASSLVSSGGTTASTDTQYFGPGTRLTVL.

In this sample, this clone turned up once. The chain is built from TRBV6-2 or TRBV6-3 and TRBJ1-2, with TRBD1 matching over 11 bases. The CDR3 has 14 residues. Looked up from germline, CDR1 is MNHEY and CDR2 is SVGEGT. Trimming cost V 4 bases and J 7 bases; bases outside gene matches: 5. CDR3 coding DNA: TGTGCCAGCAGTTTCGGACAGGGGGCGCGTGGCTACACCTTC. Its translation: CASSFGQGARGYTF.

This chain joins TRBV7-2 and TRBJ2-7; 8 nucleotides line up with TRBD1. The J segment lost 7 bases and the V segment lost 6 bases, leaving 8 bases of the junction unmatched. The length of the CDR3 is 13 residues. Germline V CDR1 and CDR2: SGHTA, FQGNSA. The CDR3 DNA follows: TGTGCCAGCAGAGACAGGGGTTCTGGGGAGCAGTACTTC. This codes for CASRDRGSGEQYF.

The V gene is TRBV5-1, the J gene TRBJ2-3, with a weak D call TRBD1 (6 bases). CDR3 length: 14 residues. Trimming shortened V by 0 bases and J by 2 bases, and 7 bases separated the two germline ends. CDR1 and CDR2 from the germline V gene are SGHRS and YFSETQ. This CDR3 is CASSLDRVTDTQYF. The CDR3 nucleotides are TGCGCCAGCAGCTTGGACAGGGTCACAGATACGCAGTATTTT.